Presented here are 25 T cell receptor beta chains from one specimen sequenced in a study of PD-1 blockade in classical Hodgkin lymphoma. The method was immunoSEQ multiplex PCR; TCRdb's version includes in-frame clones alone and lacks a portion of them. The profile shows 40,000 to 45,000 clones, approximately 67% of them singletons. Time point denoted: cycle 4 day 1 (C4D1), after five to seven weeks of nivolumab. Relapses following autologous stem cell transplantation were seen in all patients, with brentuximab vedotin exposure varying. Sequencing used peripheral blood mononuclear cells (PBMCs), obtained before the fourth cycle of nivolumab. The source of these receptors is a human donor with classical Hodgkin lymphoma.

The chain links TRBV7-2 to TRBJ2-5; either TRBD1 or TRBD2 may fit D (5 bases each). V was cut by 1 base and J by 1 base, with 10 bases left in between. This CDR3 has 15 residues. The germline gives CDR1 SGHTA, CDR2 FQGNSA. Written as DNA, the CDR3 is TGTGCCAGCAGCTTAGTCGAGGGGCCCCAAGAGACCCAGTACTTC. Residues: CASSLVEGPQETQYF.

As concerns this clone: This specimen includes other DNA sequences encoding the same CDR3. The genes are TRBV29-1 and TRBJ1-1, with a weak D call TRBD1 (6 bases). The V end was cut by 7 bases, the J end by 0 bases, with 6 bases between. Germline lookup yields CDR1 SQVTM and CDR2 ANQGSEA. The CDR3 extends over 11 amino acids. The CDR3 loop is CSGTVNTEAFF. The CDR3 DNA reads as TGCAGCGGGACAGTGAACACTGAAGCTTTCTTT.

This chain connects TRBV28 to TRBJ1-3, with D unclear. This CDR3 is 16 amino acids long. Germline loops: CDR1 MDHEN, CDR2 SYDVKM. V dropped 3 bases and J dropped 0 bases, with 12 bases sitting between them. The DNA for the CDR3 is TGTGCCAGCAGTTTCGGTTGGGCATCCTCTGGAAACACCATATATTTT. Protein sequence: CASSFGWASSGNTIYF.

CDR3 sequence: CASSSTIGDPYEQYF. The CDR3 DNA reads as TGTGCCAGCAGCTCAACCATCGGTGATCCCTACGAGCAGTACTTC. The chain recombines TRBV7-9 with TRBJ2-7; D gene ambiguous. CDR1 is SEHNR and CDR2 is FQNEAQ in the germline V gene (reference sequence). Trimming left V 4 bases short and J 2 bases short, with 15 bases between. CDR3 length equals 15 residues.

Here the CDR3 DNA reads TGTGCCAGCAGCTTCGGGTCCAGGGACTACGAGCAGTACTTC. Encoded protein: CASSFGSRDYEQYF. The chain is built from TRBV13 and TRBJ2-7, with D perhaps TRBD1 (5 bases). The CDR3 runs to 14 residues. CDR1 PRHDT and CDR2 FYEKMQ come from the germline V gene (reference sequence). V was pared by 3 bases and J by 3 bases, with 12 bases between.

This clone showed up just a few times. This chain links TRBV11-2 with TRBJ2-5; TRBD2 agrees at 14 bases. V shed 1 base, J shed 4 bases, and the junction held 8 bases outside the gene matches. Germline V lookup: CDR1 SGHAT, CDR2 FQNNGV. The CDR3 runs to 18 residues. CDR3 DNA: TGTGCCAGCAGCTTAGCGGGACTAGCGGGGGAATATCCAGAGACCCAGTACTTC. Translated, it gives CASSLAGLAGEYPETQYF.

This clone has only a few counts. The rearrangement links TRBV27 to TRBJ1-4; D gene ambiguous. The germline V gene encodes CDR1 MNHEY and CDR2 SMNVEV (reference sequence). The CDR3 is made up of 16 amino acids. Trimming cost V 6 bases and J 3 bases, with 17 bases left between them. The CDR3 protein is CASRLSAGSANEKLFF. For the CDR3, the DNA is TGTGCCAGCAGGCTTTCAGCGGGTTCAGCTAATGAAAAACTGTTTTTT.

In DNA form, the CDR3 reads TGCGCCAGCAGCCAAGACGGGTCTAGCGGGGCCCTTAGATGGCAGTATTTT. This codes for CASSQDGSSGALRWQYF. The V and J genes are TRBV4-1 and TRBJ2-3; 9 bases fit TRBD2. This CDR3 is built from 17 residues. Looked up from germline, CDR1 is MGHRA and CDR2 is YSYEKL. V lost 0 bases to trimming and J lost 11 bases; unmatched junction nucleotides: 15.

There are a few counts of this clone. CDR3 sequence: CAWSVQAGFATEAFF. Here the CDR3 DNA reads TGTGCCTGGAGCGTGCAGGCAGGGTTTGCCACTGAAGCTTTCTTT. This chain connects TRBV30 to TRBJ1-1; D might be TRBD1 (5 bases). Trimming removed 3 bases at V and 4 bases at J, with 18 bases between. The V gene's germline CDR1 is GTSNPN and CDR2 SVGIG (reference sequence). This CDR3 has 15 residues.

This clone came up once. The CDR3, as DNA: TGTGCCAGCAGCCCGCCCGGGACAGTGGTTAACTATGGCTACACCTTC. It encodes CASSPPGTVVNYGYTF. This chain connects TRBV7-2 to TRBJ1-2; 7 bases are shared with TRBD1. The CDR3 runs 16 residues. The V and J ends lost 5 bases and 1 base, in that order; junction bases with no gene match: 10. Per the germline V gene, CDR1 is SGHTA and CDR2 is FQGNSA.

V usage is TRBV6-5 and J usage is TRBJ1-1; D call uncertain. The CDR3 is made up of 12 amino acids. Germline V CDR1 and CDR2: MNHEY, SVGAGI. Trimming took 6 bases from V and 8 from J, leaving 13 bases between them. The CDR3 is CASSSDTTEAFF. In nucleotides, the CDR3 is TGTGCCAGCAGCTCTGACACGACCGAAGCTTTCTTT.

The gene calls are TRBV7-8 and TRBJ1-1, with D tentatively TRBD1 (5 bases). Germline CDR1 is SGHVS and CDR2 is FQNEAQ. V shed 7 bases and J shed 4 bases, with 22 bases lying between them. The CDR3 spans 16 residues. CDR3 coding DNA: TGTGCCAGCACCCTCTCGGGTGGGGGTGGGACCACTGAAGCTTTCTTT. This translates into CASTLSGGGGTTEAFF.

The gene calls are TRBV6-5 and TRBJ1-5; D gene unclear. V lost 5 bases and J lost 5, with 13 bases in between. The CDR3 loop spans 14 amino acids. The germline V gene encodes CDR1 MNHEY and CDR2 SVGAGI. CDR3 region: CASSDQDLHQPQHF. The CDR3 region has the DNA TGTGCCAGCAGTGATCAGGACTTACATCAGCCCCAGCATTTT.

The chain joins TRBV7-9 to TRBJ2-1; 9 positions agree with TRBD2. CDR3 length equals 16 residues. CDR1 is SEHNR, CDR2 FQNEAQ, per germline (reference sequence). The V segment lost 4 bases and the J segment 1 base; nucleotides outside the gene matches: 5. The CDR3 loop reads CASSSTAGGSYNEQFF. Written as DNA, the CDR3 is TGTGCCAGCAGCTCCACAGCGGGGGGTTCCTACAATGAGCAGTTCTTC.

V gene TRBV28 combines with J gene TRBJ2-7; D is uncertain. Germline CDR1 and CDR2: MDHEN and SYDVKM. The V end lost 5 bases, the J end lost 0 bases, and 11 bases lay between the germline ends. The CDR3 has 14 residues. CDR3 DNA: TGTGCCAGCAGTAAAGACGTAAGCTCCTACGAGCAGTACTTC. Translated: CASSKDVSSYEQYF.

This chain connects TRBV5-1 to TRBJ2-3; 10 bases match TRBD2. Looked up from germline, CDR1 is SGHRS and CDR2 is YFSETQ. CDR3 size: 18 residues. V lost 2 bases to trimming and J lost 1 base; unmatched junction nucleotides: 10. In DNA form, the CDR3 reads TGCGCCAGCAGCTTATCGGCTAGCGGGGGAAAGGGCACAGATACGCAGTATTTT. It specifies CASSLSASGGKGTDTQYF.

In this sample, this clone turned up once. The chain carries TRBV19 and TRBJ1-1; TRBD1 might be the D (6 bases). CDR1 is LNHDA and CDR2 is SQIVND in the germline V gene (reference sequence). The V gene lost 3 bases and the J gene lost 0 bases, with 11 bases spanning the gap. This CDR3 has 15 amino acids. The CDR3 loop reads CASSISDSLNTEAFF. CDR3 coding DNA: TGTGCCAGTAGTATCTCGGACAGCCTGAACACTGAAGCTTTCTTT.

This clone was seen once. The chain is built from TRBV7-9 and TRBJ2-7, with D unresolved. CDR1 and CDR2 (germline): SEHNR, FQNEAQ (reference sequence). Trimming shortened V by 1 base and J by 3 bases, and 4 bases separated the two germline ends. This CDR3 has 12 amino acids. CDR3 region: CASSLVGYEQYF. CDR3 nucleotides: TGTGCCAGCAGCTTAGTAGGCTACGAGCAGTACTTC.

This sequence joins TRBV11-2 and TRBJ2-1; no clear D gene. V was clipped by 1 base and J by 2 bases, with 3 bases between them. The CDR3 covers 13 residues. Germline assignment: CDR1 SGHAT and CDR2 FQNNGV. CDR3 sequence (DNA): TGTGCCAGCAGCTTAGTTGCCTACAATGAGCAGTTCTTC. Amino acid sequence: CASSLVAYNEQFF.

The chain recombines TRBV10-3 with TRBJ2-1; the match to TRBD1 covers 10 bases. J gave up 6 bases and V 6 bases, and 11 bases lay outside the gene matches. The CDR3 runs to 16 residues. The V gene's germline CDR1 is ENHRY and CDR2 SYGVKD. DNA for the CDR3: TGTGCCATCAGCAACCCGGGACAGGGGACGGTCAATGAGCAGTTCTTC. Amino acids: CAISNPGQGTVNEQFF.

The count of this clone is one. V and J are TRBV7-2 and TRBJ2-7; 7 nucleotides line up with TRBD2. This CDR3 comprises 13 residues. CDR1 is SGHTA, CDR2 FQGNSA, per germline. With 2 bases clipped from V and 2 bases from J, the junction kept 0 bases outside the gene matches. CDR3 nucleotide sequence: TGTGCCAGCAGCTTAAGCGGGGCCTACGAGCAGTACTTC. Its translation is CASSLSGAYEQYF.

Relative to its sample, this clone is medium-sized. J is TRBJ1-6 and V is TRBV7-9; 7 bases align to TRBD1. The V and J ends lost 5 bases and 0 bases, in that order; junction bases with no gene match: 7. This CDR3 spans 17 amino acids. Germline loops: CDR1 SEHNR, CDR2 FQNEAQ (reference sequence). CDR3 protein: CASSTGQTSSYNSPLHF. As DNA, the CDR3 is TGTGCCAGCAGCACGGGACAGACCAGCTCCTATAATTCACCCCTCCACTTT.

The chain uses TRBV7-2 and TRBJ2-1; TRBD1 matches at 10 bases. The V gene's germline CDR1 is SGHTA and CDR2 FQGNSA. The CDR3 consists of 15 residues. J was trimmed by 8 bases and V by 4 bases; bases with no gene match: 8. The CDR3 nucleotides read TGTGCCAGCAGCTCCCGGGACAGGGGCTTGTATGAGCAGTTCTTC. The encoded protein is CASSSRDRGLYEQFF.

This chain's CDR3 is CASSSTGNTEAFF. CDR3 sequence (DNA): TGTGCCAGCAGCTCTACAGGGAACACTGAAGCTTTCTTT. The chain joins TRBV7-9 to TRBJ1-1; weak D call: TRBD1 (5 bases). Germline lookup yields CDR1 SEHNR and CDR2 FQNEAQ (reference sequence). V was clipped by 4 bases and J by 1 base, with 7 bases between them. CDR3 length: 13 residues.

The CDR3: CAWRRMAGRGFF. The CDR3 DNA reads as TGTGCCTGGAGGAGGATGGCGGGGAGGGGGTTCTTC. This chain uses TRBV30 with TRBJ2-1; 7 bases agree with TRBD2. Germline CDR1 is GTSNPN and CDR2 is SVGIG (reference sequence). Germline trimming cut 3 bases from V and 15 bases from J; bases unmatched to any gene: 11. The CDR3 is 12 amino acids. The whole variable domain, remainder taken from reference TRBV30 and TRBJ2-1, is SQTIHQWPATLVQPVGSPLSLECTVEGTSNPNLYWYRQAAGRGLQLLFYSVGIGQISSEVPQNLSASRPQDRQFILSSKKLLLSDSGFYLCAWRRMAGRGFFGPGTRLTVL.